This paragraph reports one T cell receptor (beta chain). Profiling relied on immunoSEQ multiplex PCR, and the TCRdb table lists in-frame clones only, not all of them. The repertoire includes under 200,000 clones, 65% to 85% of them detected once, and about 3.5% sits in the top ten. Germline lookup yields CDR1 SGHRS and CDR2 YFSETQ. Trimming at V came to 3 bases and at J to 6 bases, leaving 9 bases not matched to a gene. The CDR3 runs to 14 residues. This sample was taken from a study of blood T cell repertoires in COVID-19. Researchers sorted participants into cohorts using their self-reported clinical history.

Sequenced: PBMCs or T cells enriched from blood (not recorded which). The chain combines TRBV5-1 with TRBJ2-7; 7 bases are shared with TRBD1. This TCR was recovered from a woman aged 45-65 years in a cohort exposed to, infected with or recovered from COVID-19 (not recorded which). The CDR3 sequence: CASSSRTGPFEQYF. CDR3 DNA: TGCGCCAGCAGCTCCCGGACAGGACCCTTCGAGCAGTACTTC. Combining the CDR3 with reference TRBV5-1 and TRBJ2-7 gives the whole variable domain KAGVTQTPRYLIKTRGQQVTLSCSPISGHRSVSWYQQTPGQGLQFLFEYFSETQRNKGNFPGRFSGRQFSNSRSEMNVSTLELGDSALYLCASSSRTGPFEQYFGPGTRLTVT.